This T cell receptor beta chain was captured by sequencing in a study of STAT3 mutations in large granular lymphocyte leukemia. Overall study context: 40% of treated T-LGLL patients showed hematologic response to immunosuppression. Study observations and caveats: In T-cell large granular lymphocyte leukemia, about half of patients showed multiple immunodominant subclonotypes.

A remark on this clone: Antigen specificity is unknown.

V shed 3 bases and J shed 3 bases, with 5 bases lying between them. Per the germline V gene, CDR1 is LNHDA and CDR2 is SQIVND (reference sequence). The CDR3 consists of 12 residues. This table comes from immunoSEQ multiplex PCR, and its TCRdb copy is limited to in-frame clones, with some not included. The table shows 6,000 or so clones, with about 35% occurring only once. Input material: peripheral blood mononuclear cells. The receptor was derived from a woman between 40 and 55 years old with T-cell large granular lymphocyte leukemia. Some clones in this sample may be carry-over from other donors' samples. The gene calls are TRBV19 and TRBJ1-1; D remains ambiguous. The CDR3 region has the DNA TGTGCCAGTAGTATGCAGGACACTGAAGCTTTCTTT. The encoded protein is CASSMQDTEAFF.